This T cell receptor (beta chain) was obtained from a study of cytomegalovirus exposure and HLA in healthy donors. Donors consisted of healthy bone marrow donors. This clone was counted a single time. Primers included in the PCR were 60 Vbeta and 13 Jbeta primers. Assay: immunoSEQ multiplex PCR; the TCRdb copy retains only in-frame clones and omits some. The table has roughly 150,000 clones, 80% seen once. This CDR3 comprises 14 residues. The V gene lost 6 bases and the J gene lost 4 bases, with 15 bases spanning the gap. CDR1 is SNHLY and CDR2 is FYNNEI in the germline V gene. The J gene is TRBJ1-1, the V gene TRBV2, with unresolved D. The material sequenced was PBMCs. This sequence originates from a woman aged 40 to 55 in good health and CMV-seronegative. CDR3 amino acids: CASRLYTDSTEAFF. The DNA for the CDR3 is TGTGCCAGCAGGCTATATACAGATTCCACTGAAGCTTTCTTT.